The T cell receptor (beta chain) under discussion was sequenced for a study of CD8 T cells in Susac syndrome. This CDR3 is built from 19 residues. J was trimmed by 0 bases and V by 5 bases; bases with no gene match: 14. The authors reverse transcribed 0.5 to 1 ug RNA with random hexamers. TCRdb processed the immunoSEQ multiplex PCR reads anew with MiXCR; each CDR3 protein has one entry. The top ten hold 0.27% of the sample, which has fewer than 35,000 distinct CDR3 sequences, less than 95% seen once. Controls were drawn from healthy donors and were matched for age and sex. FACS was used to enrich TEMRA cells, whereas the CD8+ and CD4+ T cells were obtained by negative isolation.

This clonotype originated in a human donor in good health. Material for sequencing was CD8+ T cells from PBMCs. The J gene is TRBJ2-2, the V gene TRBV12-3 or TRBV12-4, with 8 nucleotides matching TRBD1. The CDR3, as DNA: TGTGCCAGCAGTCCCTATCCGCCAGGGGGCGGTCCGAACACCGGGGAGCTGTTTTTT. Translation gives CASSPYPPGGGPNTGELFF.